The source of this TCR beta chain is a study of T cell responses to AZD1222 COVID-19 vaccine. Overall study findings and caveats: Spike-specific TCRs gained breadth and depth after people received two AZD1222 doses.

Clones were read by immunoSEQ multiplex PCR, and TCRdb kept only the in-frame ones, dropping some. The repertoire holds some 160,000 clones, with 85% to 95% as singletons. Germline CDR1 and CDR2: PRHDT and FYEKMQ (reference sequence). Trimming took off 0 bases at V and 5 bases at J, with 8 bases between the two ends. CDR3 length equals 14 residues. This clone was recorded only once. Antigen: not known. The chain joins TRBV13 to TRBJ1-5, with D possibly matching TRBD1 (5 bases). This clonotype was obtained from an adult in good health. Sequencing used peripheral blood, obtained on day 0 of AZD1222 vaccination. CDR3: CASSLGQVDQPQHF. The CDR3 DNA follows: TGTGCCAGCAGCTTAGGACAGGTGGATCAGCCCCAGCATTTT.